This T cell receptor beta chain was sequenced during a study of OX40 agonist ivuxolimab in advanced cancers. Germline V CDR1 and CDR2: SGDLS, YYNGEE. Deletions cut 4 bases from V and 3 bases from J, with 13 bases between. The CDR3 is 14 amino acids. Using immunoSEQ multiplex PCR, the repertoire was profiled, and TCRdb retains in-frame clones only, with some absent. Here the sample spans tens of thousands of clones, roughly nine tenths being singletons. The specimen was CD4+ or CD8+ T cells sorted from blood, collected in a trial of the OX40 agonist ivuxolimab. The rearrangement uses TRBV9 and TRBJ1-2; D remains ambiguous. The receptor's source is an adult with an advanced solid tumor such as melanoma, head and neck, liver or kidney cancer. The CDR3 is CASSTRTGDYGYTF. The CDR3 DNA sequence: TGTGCCAGCAGCACCCGGACCGGGGACTATGGCTACACCTTC.